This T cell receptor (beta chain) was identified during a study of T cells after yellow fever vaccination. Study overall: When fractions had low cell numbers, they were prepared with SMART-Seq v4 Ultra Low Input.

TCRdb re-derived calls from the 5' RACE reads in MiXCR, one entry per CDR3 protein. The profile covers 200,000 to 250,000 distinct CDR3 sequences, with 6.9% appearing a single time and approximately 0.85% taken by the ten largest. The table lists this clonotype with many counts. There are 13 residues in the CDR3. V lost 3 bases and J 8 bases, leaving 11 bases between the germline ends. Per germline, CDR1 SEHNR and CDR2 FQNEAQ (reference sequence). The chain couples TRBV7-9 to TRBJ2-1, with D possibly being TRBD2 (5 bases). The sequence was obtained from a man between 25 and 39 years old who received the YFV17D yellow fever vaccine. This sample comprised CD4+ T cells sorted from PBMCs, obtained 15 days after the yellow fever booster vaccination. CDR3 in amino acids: CASSFFGMYEQFF. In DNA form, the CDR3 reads TGTGCCAGCAGCTTCTTCGGGATGTATGAGCAGTTCTTC.